The 27 T cell receptor beta chains presented below share a single source sample, sequenced in a study of cytomegalovirus exposure and HLA in healthy donors. Primers: 60 Vbeta forward and 13 Jbeta reverse. Using immunoSEQ multiplex PCR, the repertoire was profiled, and TCRdb retains in-frame clones only, with some absent. The sample records roughly 120,000 clones, less than 80% being singletons. Sequencing was performed on PBMCs. The receptors originated from a woman aged 50 to 60 in good health and CMV-seropositive.

The J gene is TRBJ1-1, the V gene TRBV18; 7 bases agree with TRBD1. V shed 3 bases, J shed 1 base, and the junction held 2 bases outside the gene matches. Germline loops: CDR1 KGHSH, CDR2 LQKENI. CDR3 length: 14 residues. The CDR3 region has the DNA TGTGCCAGCTCACCGGCAGGGGGGAACACTGAAGCTTTCTTT. Its translation: CASSPAGGNTEAFF.

The rearrangement joins TRBV13 to TRBJ2-1; D is ambiguous. V was shortened by 0 bases and J by 0 bases, with 6 bases between the two germline ends. In germline, CDR1 is PRHDT, CDR2 FYEKMQ (reference sequence). This CDR3 spans 15 amino acids. The CDR3 DNA sequence: TGTGCCAGCAGCTTAGGGACGGGCTCCTACAATGAGCAGTTCTTC. This encodes CASSLGTGSYNEQFF.

CDR3 nucleotides: TGTGCCATCAGTGAGAAGGAGAATGTCGGCACTGAAGCTTTCTTT. Translated: CAISEKENVGTEAFF. V gene TRBV10-3 combines with J gene TRBJ1-1, with D unclear. With 2 bases removed from V and 4 bases from J, the gap between germline ends came to 14 bases. Germline values: CDR1 ENHRY, CDR2 SYGVKD. The length of the CDR3 is 15 residues.

The chain links TRBV2 to TRBJ1-2; unclear D gene. V gave up 1 base and J gave up 4 bases, with 16 bases separating them. The CDR3 has 16 amino acids. Germline CDR1 SNHLY, CDR2 FYNNEI. CDR3 sequence: CASSEDVEGIIYGYTF. Written as DNA, the CDR3 is TGTGCCAGCAGTGAAGATGTCGAGGGTATCATCTATGGCTACACCTTC.

This chain joins TRBV9 and TRBJ2-7; D gene ambiguous. The CDR3 spans 13 residues. The germline V and J ends were trimmed by 4 bases and 3 bases, with 11 bases remaining between them. Per the germline V gene, CDR1 is SGDLS and CDR2 is YYNGEE. The CDR3 is CASSPGSVYEQYF. CDR3 bases: TGTGCCAGCAGCCCCGGTAGTGTCTACGAGCAGTACTTC.

The gene calls are TRBV5-1 and TRBJ2-1; 8 bases are shared with TRBD1. The ends lost 4 bases at V and 0 bases at J; junction bases unmatched: 3. This CDR3 contains 15 residues. The germline V gene has CDR1 SGHRS and CDR2 YFSETQ. CDR3 protein: CASSLGQGSYNEQFF. The CDR3 DNA reads as TGCGCCAGCAGCCTCGGACAGGGCTCCTACAATGAGCAGTTCTTC.

V gene TRBV14 combines with J gene TRBJ1-1; 7 nucleotides agree with TRBD1. This CDR3 spans 13 amino acids. J was trimmed by 11 bases and V by 4 bases; bases with no gene match: 10. Germline CDR1 is SGHDN and CDR2 is FVKESK. The CDR3 sequence: CASSPRTGTTAFF. CDR3 nucleotides: TGTGCCAGCAGCCCCCGGACAGGCACTACGGCTTTCTTT. Filled out from reference TRBV14 and TRBJ1-1, the complete variable domain reads EAGVTQFPSHSVIEKGQTVTLRCDPISGHDNLYWYRRVMGKEIKFLLHFVKESKQDESGMPNNRFLAERTGGTYSTLKVQPAELEDSGVYFCASSPRTGTTAFFGQGTRLTVV.

The rearrangement uses TRBV10-3 and TRBJ2-1; 7 bases line up with TRBD1. The CDR3 has 14 residues. V gave up 11 bases and J gave up 9 bases; unmatched junction bases: 16. CDR1 and CDR2 (germline): ENHRY, SYGVKD. The CDR3 spells CASGLWDSTSEQFF. The CDR3 region has the DNA TGTGCCTCCGGGCTTTGGGACAGCACAAGTGAGCAGTTCTTC.

This sequence joins TRBV20-1 and TRBJ2-7; 7 nucleotides align to TRBD2. The CDR3 has 11 residues. Germline CDR1 and CDR2: DFQATT and SNEGSKA (reference sequence). The ends lost 5 bases at V and 2 bases at J; junction bases unmatched: 0. The CDR3 loop reads CSAAGAYEQYF. The CDR3 region has the DNA TGCAGTGCTGCGGGGGCCTACGAGCAGTACTTC.

This chain links TRBV13 with TRBJ2-7; the match to TRBD2 covers 7 bases. Per the germline V gene, CDR1 is PRHDT and CDR2 is FYEKMQ (reference sequence). Trimming removed 5 bases from V and 10 bases from J; junction bases left unmatched: 14. The CDR3 is made up of 14 amino acids. The CDR3 loop is CASSPRLAGEGQYF. The CDR3 DNA reads TGTGCCAGCAGCCCCCGACTGGCGGGGGAGGGACAGTACTTC.

For the CDR3, the DNA is TGTGCCAGCAGCTTGTTAGGTGGATCAGAGAGGGAACTGGGGACCCAGTACTTC. It yields the protein CASSLLGGSERELGTQYF. V is TRBV7-8 and J is TRBJ2-5, with a tentative D call TRBD2 (5 bases). The V end was cut by 3 bases, the J end by 7 bases, with 27 bases between. The CDR3 sequence is 18 residues long. The germline gives CDR1 SGHVS, CDR2 FQNEAQ.

The chain recombines TRBV28 with TRBJ2-2; 11 nucleotides agree with TRBD2. With V trimmed by 2 bases and J by 5 bases, 7 bases remained unmatched. The CDR3 sequence is 17 residues long. Per germline, CDR1 MDHEN and CDR2 SYDVKM. The DNA of the CDR3 is TGTGCCAGCAGTTTACACCTAGCGGGAGGAGAGACCGGGGAGCTGTTTTTT. It codes for CASSLHLAGGETGELFF.

The V and J genes are TRBV27 and TRBJ1-4; no firm D call. Deletions cut 5 bases from V and 2 bases from J, with 12 bases between. This CDR3 has 15 amino acids. In germline, CDR1 is MNHEY, CDR2 SMNVEV (reference sequence). In nucleotides, the CDR3 is TGTGCCAGCAGTCCCCAACTTCCCACTAATGAAAAACTGTTTTTT. It codes for CASSPQLPTNEKLFF.

The V gene is TRBV7-2, the J gene TRBJ1-4; TRBD1 is a possible D gene (5 bases). The CDR3 runs to 15 residues. Trimming removed 1 base at V and 10 bases at J, with 16 bases between. From germline, CDR1 is SGHTA and CDR2 FQGNSA. CDR3 coding DNA: TGTGCCAGCAGCTTAGATCCCGCTCAGGGTGGAAAACTGTTTTTT. Amino acid sequence: CASSLDPAQGGKLFF.

This chain links TRBV4-3 with TRBJ2-7, with D possibly matching TRBD1 (5 bases). CDR3 length equals 14 residues. Germline V lookup: CDR1 LGHNA, CDR2 YSLEER. Between the trimmed V and J ends, which lost 4 bases and 2 bases, there was a span of 12 bases. CDR3 region: CASSLGQGAYEQYF. The CDR3 DNA follows: TGCGCCAGCAGCCTCGGGCAGGGCGCCTACGAGCAGTACTTC.

The chain recombines TRBV10-3 with TRBJ1-3; tentatively, D is TRBD1 (5 bases). CDR3 length: 16 amino acids. V was trimmed by 0 bases and J by 0 bases, leaving 9 bases between them. Germline CDR1 and CDR2: ENHRY and SYGVKD. As DNA, the CDR3 is TGTGCCATCAGTGAGTCCTGGGGCCTCTCTGGAAACACCATATATTTT. This gives the protein CAISESWGLSGNTIYF.

The rearrangement uses TRBV4-2 and TRBJ2-5; 11 bases are a match to TRBD2. There are 17 residues in the CDR3. The germline V gene has CDR1 LGHNA and CDR2 YNFKEQ. J lost 3 bases, V lost 1 base, and 7 bases had no gene match. CDR3 nucleotide sequence: TGTGCCAGCAGCCAAGCTCCTAGCGGGGGGCCTAAAGAGACCCAGTACTTC. It is translated as CASSQAPSGGPKETQYF.

V and J are TRBV5-1 and TRBJ1-4, with 7 positions matching TRBD1. CDR1 and CDR2 from the germline V gene are SGHRS and YFSETQ. The CDR3 is 17 residues long. With V trimmed by 4 bases and J by 0 bases, 9 bases remained unmatched. The CDR3 loop is CASSPARQGATNEKLFF. The CDR3 nucleotides read TGCGCCAGCAGCCCCGCCCGGCAGGGGGCAACTAATGAAAAACTGTTTTTT.

Only a few counts were recorded for this clone. The J gene is TRBJ2-7, the V gene TRBV30, with a tentative D call TRBD2 (6 bases). The CDR3 runs 18 residues. V was trimmed by 0 bases and J by 0 bases, leaving 21 bases between them. The germline gives CDR1 GTSNPN, CDR2 SVGIG (reference sequence). The CDR3, as DNA: TGTGCCTGGAGTGTACTTCGGGGGACTTTTGGGAGCTCCTACGAGCAGTACTTC. As protein: CAWSVLRGTFGSSYEQYF.

V gene TRBV9 combines with J gene TRBJ2-1; 10 nucleotides match TRBD2. The CDR3 spans 18 residues. Germline loops: CDR1 SGDLS, CDR2 YYNGEE. V shed 0 bases, J shed 0 bases, and the junction held 6 bases outside the gene matches. The CDR3 is CASSVASGSVSSYNEQFF. CDR3 DNA: TGTGCCAGCAGCGTAGCTAGCGGGAGTGTTAGCTCCTACAATGAGCAGTTCTTC.

The chain joins TRBV5-1 to TRBJ2-3; 9 nucleotides agree with TRBD1. Germline values: CDR1 SGHRS, CDR2 YFSETQ. This CDR3 spans 15 amino acids. The V and J ends lost 4 bases and 2 bases, in that order; junction bases with no gene match: 5. CDR3 sequence: CASSQGQGFTDTQYF. As DNA, the CDR3 is TGCGCCAGCAGCCAGGGACAGGGATTCACAGATACGCAGTATTTT.

The rearrangement links TRBV7-8 to TRBJ2-7; 8 bases fit TRBD1. Germline-derived CDR1 and CDR2 are SGHVS and FQNEAQ. CDR3 length: 14 residues. V dropped 3 bases and J dropped 2; count of bases not matched to a gene: 3. The CDR3 DNA sequence: TGTGCCAGCAGCTTTGCCAGGGGGCCCTACGAGCAGTACTTC. Protein sequence: CASSFARGPYEQYF.

The chain has TRBV30 and TRBJ2-3, with a possible D match to TRBD2 (6 bases). Germline V gives CDR1 GTSNPN, CDR2 SVGIG (reference sequence). V was clipped by 5 bases and J by 5 bases, with 17 bases between them. The CDR3 length is 14 residues. The CDR3 here is CAWSQEGWGDTQYF. The CDR3 DNA sequence: TGTGCCTGGTCTCAGGAGGGCTGGGGAGATACGCAGTATTTT. The full variable domain, its missing parts supplied by reference TRBV30 and TRBJ2-3, is SQTIHQWPATLVQPVGSPLSLECTVEGTSNPNLYWYRQAAGRGLQLLFYSVGIGQISSEVPQNLSASRPQDRQFILSSKKLLLSDSGFYLCAWSQEGWGDTQYFGPGTRLTVL.

A note on this clone: Compared with germline, one end of the junction differs, possibly owing to a read error. The sample carries other DNA sequences with the same CDR3. The chain recombines TRBV6-5 with TRBJ2-4; possibly TRBD2 for D (5 bases). In germline, CDR1 is MNHEY, CDR2 SVGAGI. This CDR3 has 15 amino acids. Here the CDR3 DNA reads TGCGCCAGCAGTCCATCGAGGGATAACAAAAACATTCAGTACTTC. This translates into CASSPSRDNKNIQYF.

The V gene is TRBV12-5, the J gene TRBJ2-1; a possible D gene is TRBD2 (5 bases). The CDR3 contains 16 residues. The germline V gene has CDR1 LGHNT and CDR2 FRNRAP. V dropped 4 bases and J dropped 4 bases, with 17 bases sitting between them. CDR3 sequence reads: CASGSPYGVGYNEQFF. The CDR3 bases are TGTGCTAGTGGTTCCCCGTACGGGGTTGGTTACAATGAGCAGTTCTTC.

The chain employs TRBV7-8 and TRBJ2-3, with D possibly being TRBD2 (5 bases). Germline loops: CDR1 SGHVS, CDR2 FQNEAQ. The CDR3 is 16 residues long. Trimming stripped 2 bases from V and 2 bases from J, with 14 bases between. CDR3 protein: CASSLSWELLTDTQYF. The CDR3 coding sequence is TGTGCCAGCAGCTTAAGTTGGGAGCTTCTCACAGATACGCAGTATTTT.

V gene TRBV10-3 combines with J gene TRBJ1-4; D may be TRBD1 (6 bases). There are 14 residues in the CDR3. The ends were cut back, 6 bases at V and 4 bases at J, with 12 bases in the middle. CDR1 and CDR2 (germline): ENHRY, SYGVKD. The CDR3 DNA follows: TGTGCCATCAGCTCGACAGGTGATAATGAAAAACTGTTTTTT. Translating gives CAISSTGDNEKLFF.